The rows below give T cell receptor beta chains drawn from one sample of a study of T cells in Graves' hyperthyroidism and ophthalmopathy. TCRdb re-derived calls from the multiplex PCR reads in MiXCR, one entry per CDR3 protein. There are 500,000 to 750,000 distinct CDR3 sequences in the sample; just over 45% occur only once, and more than 7.5% lies in the top ten. Sequences were obtained from peripheral blood or thyroid tissue (not recorded which). These receptors were obtained from a woman younger than 30 with Graves' hyperthyroidism. Both conserved end residues are part of each CDR3. The D gene is left open where the match is weak. Size is stated for part of the rows, as once, few or many counts, or as a class when the clone is expanded.

j_call d_call v_call clone_size cdr3_nt cdr3_aa
TRBJ2-5 - TRBV19 - TGTGCCAGTTGGGGAGAGGGGCGGCCCCAGTACTTC CASWGEGRPQYF
TRBJ2-7 - TRBV27 many TGTGCCAGCAGCATCGATATTGGGGTCCGTGTCTACGAGCAGTACTTC CASSIDIGVRVYEQYF
TRBJ1-1 TRBD1 TRBV24-1 - TGTGCCACCAGGGAAACCGGGACAGGGTCTAACAATGAAGCTTTCTTT CATRETGTGSNNEAFF
TRBJ2-1 TRBD2 TRBV29-1 - TGCAGCGTTGATATCAGCGGGGCCTACAATGAGCAGTTCTTC CSVDISGAYNEQFF
TRBJ2-7 - TRBV12-3/TRBV12-4 once TGTGCCAGCAGCCCCGGGCCCCACGAGCAGTACTTC CASSPGPHEQYF
TRBJ1-1 TRBD1 TRBV2 - TGTGCAAGAAAGGGGACAGCGAGCACTGAAGCTTTCTTT CARKGTASTEAFF
TRBJ2-5 TRBD1 TRBV29-1 - TGCAGCGTGACCGGGACAGGGGGCTGGGAGACCCAGTACTTC CSVTGTGGWETQYF
TRBJ2-2 - TRBV11-2 many TGTGCCAGCAGCTCCCTCACCGGGGAGCTGTTTTTT CASSSLTGELFF
TRBJ1-6 TRBD1 TRBV6-5 few TGTGCCAGCAGTTACTTTCCGGGACAGGGCTTCGATAATTCACCCCTCCACTTT CASSYFPGQGFDNSPLHF
TRBJ2-1 TRBD2 TRBV11-3 - TGTGCCAGCAGCACTCTAGCGGACTCCTACAATGAGCAGTTCTTC CASSTLADSYNEQFF
TRBJ2-7 TRBD1 TRBV5-5 few TGTGCCAGCAGCTCAACAGGGGAAATGGAGTACGAGCAGTACTTC CASSSTGEMEYEQYF
TRBJ2-3 TRBD2 TRBV2 few TGTGCCAGCAGGAAGGCTAGCGGGATGAGGGATACGCAGTATTTT CASRKASGMRDTQYF
TRBJ2-1 TRBD2 TRBV10-3 few TGTGCCATCAGTGAGACTAGCGGGACATACAATGAGCAGTTCTTC CAISETSGTYNEQFF
TRBJ2-5 - TRBV29-1 - TGCAGCTTAATCGGTATAGGCCGTGAGACCCAGTACTTC CSLIGIGRETQYF
TRBJ1-2 TRBD1 TRBV10-3 many TGTGCCATCAGTGAGACAGGGGAAGCGTCTGGGGGCTACACCTTC CAISETGEASGGYTF
TRBJ1-5 - TRBV7-8 - TGTGCCAGCAGCCAAGATCTACGCCAGGGAGGCAATCGGCCCCAGCATTTT CASSQDLRQGGNRPQHF
TRBJ2-3 - TRBV15 - TGTGCCACCAGCCGCTCCGGGACGCGCAGCGCAGATACGCAGTATTTT CATSRSGTRSADTQYF
TRBJ2-3 TRBD2 TRBV14 - TGTGCCAGCAGCCGTAACGCTCGGCTAGCGGGAGGCACAGATACGCAGTATTTT CASSRNARLAGGTDTQYF
TRBJ1-1 TRBD1 TRBV2 once TGTGCCAGCAGGTTATTGGACAGGGACACTGAAGCTTTCTTT CASRLLDRDTEAFF
TRBJ1-2 TRBD1 TRBV29-1 once TGCAGCGTTGGAGTTAAGGGGGCTTTTGGCTACACCTTC CSVGVKGAFGYTF
TRBJ2-5 TRBD2 TRBV11-1 - TGTGCCAGCAGCTCGACCAGCCGACTCGGGACTAGCTACCAGACCCAGTACTTC CASSSTSRLGTSYQTQYF
TRBJ1-2 TRBD1 TRBV29-1 - TGCAGCGTGCCGGGACAGGGGGCTGTTGGCTACACCTTC CSVPGQGAVGYTF
TRBJ1-2 TRBD1 TRBV6-1 many TGTGCCAGCAGTTCCCAAACAGGGGGCTCGGACTATGGCTACACCTTC CASSSQTGGSDYGYTF
TRBJ1-1 - TRBV9 many TGTGCCAGCAGCGTAGCAGCGAACACTGAAGCTTTCTTT CASSVAANTEAFF
TRBJ2-5 TRBD1 TRBV19 - TGTGCCAGTAGTGCATTGACACAGGGGGCCGAACAAGAGACCCAGTACTTC CASSALTQGAEQETQYF
TRBJ2-1 TRBD2 TRBV29-1 - TGCAGCGGGACTAGCGGGAGTGGAGGTGAGCAGTTCTTC CSGTSGSGGEQFF
TRBJ2-2 - TRBV12-3/TRBV12-4 - TGTGCCAGCAGCCTGAGGGAGCTGTTTTTT CASSLRELFF
TRBJ2-5 TRBD2 TRBV5-6 few TGTGCCAGCAGCTTGGGACGACTAGCGGGACCCCAGCAAGAGACCCAGTACTTC CASSLGRLAGPQQETQYF